This T cell receptor (beta chain) is drawn from a study of cytomegalovirus exposure and HLA in healthy donors. Turning to the study itself: Per a later analysis, the roughly 670 first-cohort and about 120 validation repertoires shared one platform.

Study-level results: Rare TCR sequences predominated, though certain public TCRs were found in many donors.

Assay used: immunoSEQ multiplex PCR; TCRdb lists only in-frame clones, some missing. The sample includes about 200,000 clones, around 87% of them seen just once. A note on this clone: What it binds is not known.

V was clipped by 3 bases and J by 2 bases; unmatched bases: 6. Germline CDR1 reads MNHEY; CDR2 reads SMNVEV (reference sequence). The CDR3 covers 17 residues. This chain uses TRBV27 with TRBJ2-3; 12 nucleotides line up with TRBD2. Sequencing was done on a sample of PBMCs. The sequence was collected from a woman between 18 and 29 years old in good health and CMV-seropositive. The CDR3 loop reads CASSLGLAGGFTDTQYF. In DNA form, the CDR3 reads TGTGCCAGCAGTTTGGGGCTAGCGGGAGGGTTCACAGATACGCAGTATTTT.